Shown below are 32 T cell receptor beta chains from a single sample sequenced in a study of cytomegalovirus exposure and HLA in healthy donors. The PCR employed 60 Vbeta primers together with 13 Jbeta primers. Here immunoSEQ multiplex PCR was the method, and the copy in TCRdb shows in-frame clones only, minus some. This sample carries over 150,000 clones, 87% of them seen once, and the ten largest clones take about 0.9%. Sequences were obtained from PBMCs. The receptors derive from a woman aged 25 to 39 in good health and CMV-seronegative.

The chain links TRBV4-3 to TRBJ1-2, with TRBD1 identical over 8 bases. V lost 4 bases and J lost 7; bases outside the gene matches: 11. CDR1 LGHNA and CDR2 YSLEER come from the germline V gene. The CDR3 is 15 residues long. CDR3 loop: CASSRSPQGEGGYTF. The CDR3 bases are TGCGCCAGCAGCCGCTCCCCACAGGGGGAAGGTGGCTACACCTTC.

The V and J genes are TRBV30 and TRBJ2-5, with D perhaps TRBD1 (5 bases). The J call may be faulty, since TRBJ2-7 better matches the DNA end. Germline assignment: CDR1 GTSNPN and CDR2 SVGIG (reference sequence). CDR3 size: 14 residues. As DNA, the CDR3 is TGTGCCGGACACCTAATAGGGTCCCCCTACGAGCAGTACTTC. It codes for CAGHLIGSPYEQYF.

This CDR3 is CAISELAAADTQYF. For the CDR3, the DNA is TGTGCCATCAGTGAACTAGCGGCGGCAGATACGCAGTATTTT. J is TRBJ2-3 and V is TRBV10-3; 8 positions match TRBD2. Germline CDR1 ENHRY, CDR2 SYGVKD. This CDR3 has 14 residues. Trimming at V came to 3 bases and at J to 4 bases, leaving 3 bases not matched to a gene.

Remarks on this clone: At one end the junction does not follow the germline gene, possibly because of a read error. The gene calls are TRBV7-2 and TRBJ2-7; possible D gene TRBD2, 6 bases. The CDR3 spans 13 residues. CDR1 and CDR2 from the germline V gene are SGHTA and FQGNSA. CDR3 residues: CASSYSAGLDFFF. The DNA for the CDR3 is TGTGCCAGCAGCTACTCGGCGGGACTCGATTTCTTCTTC. Looking up the rest from reference TRBV7-2 and TRBJ2-7 gives the full variable domain: GAGVSQSPSNKVTEKGKDVELRCDPISGHTALYWYRQSLGQGLEFLIYFQGNSAPDKSGLPSDRFSAERTGGSVSTLTIQRTQQEDSAVYLCASSYSAGLDFFFGPGTRLTVT.

The genes are TRBV5-4 and TRBJ2-7, with 7 bases matching TRBD1. The CDR3 is made up of 16 amino acids. Unmatched junction bases numbered 16, after V lost 1 base and J lost 9 bases. Germline assignment: CDR1 SGHNT and CDR2 YYREEE (reference sequence). CDR3: CASSLPGQATSSGQYF. The CDR3 DNA reads TGTGCCAGCAGCTTGCCCGGACAGGCCACCTCGAGCGGGCAGTACTTC.

CDR3 sequence: CSFRDRDNEQFF. The DNA of the CDR3 is TGCAGCTTCCGGGACAGGGACAATGAGCAGTTCTTC. This rearrangement joins TRBV29-1 to TRBJ2-1; TRBD1 matches at 9 bases. The CDR3 totals 12 residues. The V segment lost 8 bases and the J segment 5 bases; nucleotides outside the gene matches: 4. Germline V gene lookup returns CDR1 SQVTM and CDR2 ANQGSEA.

This rearrangement joins TRBV28 to TRBJ1-1, with a tentative D call TRBD1 (5 bases). This CDR3 comprises 12 residues. Deletions cut 6 bases from V and 3 bases from J, with 8 bases between. Germline V gene sequence: CDR1 MDHEN, CDR2 SYDVKM. The DNA of the CDR3 is TGTGCCAGCAGCCAGGGATACACTGAAGCTTTCTTT. This encodes CASSQGYTEAFF.

The chain has TRBV2 and TRBJ2-2; TRBD2 might be the D (6 bases). In germline, CDR1 is SNHLY, CDR2 FYNNEI. The CDR3 sequence is 15 residues long. The ends were cut back, 6 bases at V and 5 bases at J, with 16 bases in the middle. CDR3 region: CASRLTGTSTGELFF. The DNA of the CDR3 is TGTGCCAGCAGGCTCACCGGGACTTCGACCGGGGAGCTGTTTTTT.

Remarks on this clone: One end of the junction fails to match germline, which may point to a read error. This chain connects TRBV6-1 to TRBJ1-1; 9 bases match TRBD1. Germline CDR1 is MNHNS and CDR2 is SASEGT. The CDR3 covers 14 residues. The CDR3 nucleotides read TGTGCCAGCAGGTCCGGGACAGGGCCCACTGAAGCTCTCTTT. Its translation is CASRSGTGPTEALF.

The rearrangement links TRBV19 to TRBJ2-1; D perhaps matches TRBD1 (5 bases). CDR1 and CDR2 (germline): LNHDA, SQIVND (reference sequence). The ends were cut back, 5 bases at V and 0 bases at J, with 11 bases in the middle. The CDR3 runs to 15 residues. CDR3 sequence: CASSEQDSSYNEQFF. The CDR3 DNA is TGTGCCAGTAGTGAACAGGATAGCTCCTACAATGAGCAGTTCTTC.

A single count supports this clone. This chain connects TRBV10-1 to TRBJ2-1, with 12 bases aligning to TRBD2. The length of the CDR3 is 16 residues. The germline V gene encodes CDR1 WNHNN and CDR2 SYGVQD (reference sequence). V was pared by 2 bases and J by 7 bases, with 6 bases of the junction left unmatched. The chain's CDR3 is CASSETGLAGLNEQFF. CDR3 bases: TGCGCCAGCAGTGAGACCGGACTAGCGGGGCTTAATGAGCAGTTCTTC.

The rearrangement links TRBV2 to TRBJ1-5; D not resolved. This CDR3 is built from 14 residues. Trimming removed 4 bases at V and 2 bases at J, with 9 bases between. Per germline, CDR1 SNHLY and CDR2 FYNNEI. Here the CDR3 reads CASSGSRGNQPQHF. CDR3 DNA sequence: TGTGCCAGCAGTGGTTCCCGTGGCAATCAGCCCCAGCATTTT. Full variable domain (outside the CDR3, taken from reference TRBV2 and TRBJ1-5): EPEVTQTPSHQVTQMGQEVILRCVPISNHLYFYWYRQILGQKVEFLVSFYNNEISEKSEIFDDQFSVERPDGSNFTLKIRSTKLEDSAMYFCASSGSRGNQPQHFGDGTRLSIL.

This chain uses TRBV28 with TRBJ1-5, with 8 bases lining up with TRBD1. V lost 3 bases and J lost 0; bases outside the gene matches: 10. The length of the CDR3 is 18 residues. Germline CDR1 MDHEN, CDR2 SYDVKM. The DNA for the CDR3 is TGTGCCAGCAGTTTTCTCCAGGGGGCGACTTATAGCAATCAGCCCCAGCATTTT. This sequence encodes CASSFLQGATYSNQPQHF.

The V and J genes are TRBV5-8 and TRBJ1-1; D unclear. This CDR3 has 15 amino acids. V lost 0 bases, J lost 0 bases, and 9 bases lay in between. CDR1 and CDR2 (germline): SGHTS, YDEGEE. The CDR3 spells CASSLGRHMNTEAFF. The CDR3 nucleotides are TGTGCCAGCAGCTTGGGACGACATATGAACACTGAAGCTTTCTTT.

V usage is TRBV30 and J usage is TRBJ2-3; 7 positions agree with TRBD1. The CDR3 contains 14 residues. CDR1 and CDR2 from the germline V gene are GTSNPN and SVGIG (reference sequence). The V segment lost 1 base and the J segment 4 bases; nucleotides outside the gene matches: 5. The CDR3 here is CAWSGGQGADTQYF. CDR3 nucleotides: TGTGCCTGGAGTGGGGGGCAGGGGGCAGATACGCAGTATTTT.

The chain links TRBV10-3 to TRBJ2-7; TRBD1 aligns across 11 bases. J gave up 4 bases and V 11 bases, and 10 bases lay outside the gene matches. Germline CDR1 and CDR2: ENHRY and SYGVKD. This CDR3 contains 14 residues. The CDR3 nucleotides are TGTGCCCTCTCCCCGGGACAGGGGGTGTACGAGCAGTACTTC. Translated: CALSPGQGVYEQYF.

CDR3 sequence (DNA): TGTGCCAGCAGCCGCCGCGGGACTAGCGGGCGGACTGAGCAGTTCTTC. Its protein product is CASSRRGTSGRTEQFF. The V and J genes are TRBV16 and TRBJ2-1; TRBD2 matches 12 bases. Trimming at V came to 4 bases and at J to 9 bases, leaving 10 bases not matched to a gene. The CDR3 contains 16 residues. Germline-derived CDR1 and CDR2 are KGHSY and FQNENV.

The V gene is TRBV6-1, the J gene TRBJ1-4, with TRBD1 identical over 8 bases. The CDR3 length is 14 residues. CDR1 MNHNS and CDR2 SASEGT come from the germline V gene. V lost 7 bases, J lost 7 bases, and 8 bases stayed unmatched. The DNA for the CDR3 is TGTGCCAGCACCCCGGACAGGGCAACTGAAAAACTGTTTTTT. Its translation is CASTPDRATEKLFF.

The rearrangement uses TRBV6-5 and TRBJ2-5; D possibly corresponds to TRBD2 (5 bases). Trimming left V 2 bases short and J 11 bases short, with 18 bases between. The CDR3 loop spans 14 amino acids. Germline V CDR1 and CDR2: MNHEY, SVGAGI. The CDR3 loop is CASSYASGETKQYF. CDR3 sequence (DNA): TGTGCCAGCAGTTACGCCTCCGGGGAAACCAAGCAGTACTTC.

This clone was picked up one time. The V call is TRBV9, the J call TRBJ1-1, with 7 bases that match TRBD1. Germline CDR1 is SGDLS and CDR2 is YYNGEE. With 4 bases clipped from V and 1 base from J, the junction kept 7 bases outside the gene matches. CDR3 length: 15 amino acids. CDR3: CASSPGGRKNTEAFF. The CDR3 DNA sequence: TGTGCCAGCAGCCCAGGGGGACGGAAGAACACTGAAGCTTTCTTT.

The DNA for the CDR3 is TGTGCCAGCAGCTGGGACAGCTCGAACACCGGGGAGCTGTTTTTT. Translation gives CASSWDSSNTGELFF. The rearrangement links TRBV6-5 to TRBJ2-2, with 7 nucleotides matching TRBD1. With 6 bases clipped from V and 0 bases from J, the junction kept 4 bases outside the gene matches. This CDR3 spans 15 amino acids. Germline CDR1 is MNHEY and CDR2 is SVGAGI.

The chain couples TRBV28 to TRBJ2-7; tentatively, D is TRBD1 (5 bases). In germline, CDR1 is MDHEN, CDR2 SYDVKM. This CDR3 comprises 15 residues. Trimming took 5 bases from V and 0 from J, leaving 14 bases between them. Here the CDR3 reads CASSPPGRGSYEQYF. CDR3 bases: TGTGCCAGCAGTCCTCCCGGTAGGGGCTCCTACGAGCAGTACTTC.

The chain joins TRBV5-1 to TRBJ2-4, with 9 positions matching TRBD1. Germline assignment: CDR1 SGHRS and CDR2 YFSETQ. CDR3 size: 18 residues. The trim removed 5 bases at V and 2 bases at J, leaving 14 bases unmatched. The CDR3 DNA reads as TGCGCCAGCAGTTTAGCCGGGACAGGGCCGAGGTCCAAAAACATTCAGTACTTC. This translates into CASSLAGTGPRSKNIQYF.

CDR3 in DNA: TGTGCCAGCACTCCCTCGGCGGGGCGCGGCGTGAACACTGAAGCTTTCTTT. Translated, it gives CASTPSAGRGVNTEAFF. The V call is TRBV28, the J call TRBJ1-1; the D gene is possibly TRBD1 (5 bases). With 7 bases removed from V and 0 bases from J, the gap between germline ends came to 21 bases. Germline V gene lookup returns CDR1 MDHEN and CDR2 SYDVKM. This CDR3 is built from 17 residues.

The chain recombines TRBV23-1 with TRBJ2-5; 9 nucleotides line up with TRBD2. TRBV23-1 is an ORF for which the function is uncertain. The CDR3 extends over 16 amino acids. V shed 4 bases and J 1 base; nucleotides not matched to a gene: 7. The CDR3 sequence: CASSPLAGEAQETQYF. CDR3 coding DNA: TGCGCCAGCAGTCCCTTAGCGGGGGAGGCCCAAGAGACCCAGTACTTC.

This chain connects TRBV25-1 to TRBJ2-5, with 8 bases fitting TRBD1. Per germline, CDR1 MGHDK and CDR2 SYGVNS. The CDR3 length is 15 residues. The trim removed 0 bases at V and 9 bases at J, leaving 9 bases unmatched. The CDR3 nucleotides read TGTGCCAGCAGTGAATATGGACAGGGCCTGTGGGCCCAGTACTTC. Amino acid sequence: CASSEYGQGLWAQYF.

This chain uses TRBV6-6 with TRBJ2-7, with 9 bases identical to TRBD1. Trimming removed 6 bases from V and 5 bases from J; junction bases left unmatched: 5. This CDR3 comprises 13 residues. CDR1 is MNHNY, CDR2 SVGAGI, per germline (reference sequence). DNA for the CDR3: TGTGCCAGCAGATCTACAGGGGGCGACGAGCAGTACTTC. The encoded protein is CASRSTGGDEQYF.

V usage is TRBV19 and J usage is TRBJ2-7, with TRBD1 matching over 7 bases. Trimming removed 6 bases from V and 0 bases from J; junction bases left unmatched: 2. CDR3 length: 13 amino acids. Germline V lookup: CDR1 LNHDA, CDR2 SQIVND (reference sequence). The CDR3 loop reads CASRGTDSYEQYF. The CDR3 DNA is TGTGCCAGTAGAGGGACAGACTCCTACGAGCAGTACTTC.

This sequence joins TRBV10-1 and TRBJ1-1, with 7 bases lining up with TRBD1. V trimming: 6 bases; J trimming: 8 bases; junction bases outside the gene matches: 9. Germline values: CDR1 WNHNN, CDR2 SYGVQD (reference sequence). The CDR3 loop spans 13 amino acids. As DNA, the CDR3 is TGCGCCAGCAGGGTGGACAGGCTTGGGGAAGCTTTCTTT. Its translation: CASRVDRLGEAFF.

This sequence joins TRBV4-3 and TRBJ1-4, with 9 bases aligning to TRBD1. The germline CDR1 and CDR2 sequences are LGHNA and YSLEER. CDR3 length: 16 amino acids. Trimming at V came to 1 base and at J to 5 bases, leaving 5 bases not matched to a gene. CDR3 amino acids: CASSQVAGTGNEKLFF. CDR3 in DNA: TGCGCCAGCAGCCAAGTAGCGGGGACAGGGAATGAAAAACTGTTTTTT.

This chain joins TRBV11-2 and TRBJ2-1; 9 bases are shared with TRBD2. J was trimmed by 6 bases and V by 1 base; bases with no gene match: 7. This CDR3 spans 16 amino acids. In germline, CDR1 is SGHAT, CDR2 FQNNGV. The chain's CDR3 is CASSLGPGGGANEQFF. DNA of the CDR3: TGTGCCAGCAGCTTAGGTCCCGGCGGGGGGGCCAATGAGCAGTTCTTC. The entire variable domain, with the rest obtained from reference TRBV11-2 and TRBJ2-1, is as follows: EAGVAQSPRYKIIEKRQSVAFWCNPISGHATLYWYQQILGQGPKLLIQFQNNGVVDDSQLPKDRFSAERLKGVDSTLKIQPAKLEDSAVYLCASSLGPGGGANEQFFGPGTRLTVL.

This chain links TRBV27 with TRBJ2-5, with TRBD1 matching 10 bases. The CDR3 contains 19 residues. The germline V gene has CDR1 MNHEY and CDR2 SMNVEV (reference sequence). The junction had 12 bases not matched to a gene; V was cut back by 0 bases and J by 2 bases. The CDR3: CASSLSPSTGGLRQETQYF. The CDR3 DNA is TGTGCCAGCAGTTTATCACCTTCGACAGGGGGCTTACGTCAAGAGACCCAGTACTTC.